This T cell receptor beta chain emerged from a study of liver allograft versus peripheral blood T cells. Study-wide background: Peripheral blood of the recipients supplied T cell receptor repertoires that were compared with those in transplanted livers.

The study, taken as a whole, reports: Peripheral blood reportedly held T cell receptor repertoires that differed from those inside liver allografts.

The CDR3 runs 15 residues. The V and J ends lost 2 bases and 10 bases, in that order; junction bases with no gene match: 9. Germline CDR1 and CDR2: MDHEN and SYDVKM. This clonotype was detected only a few times. Its antigen remains unidentified. TCRdb re-analysed the reads in MiXCR, keeping a single row per CDR3 protein. The table records about 3,700 distinct CDR3 sequences, roughly 18% of them present only once. V usage is TRBV28 and J usage is TRBJ2-1, with 9 positions matching TRBD2. The receptor was isolated from a human patient who had a liver transplant. Some T cells may have originated in the graft donor. The CDR3 here is CASSLTGRAGGEQFF. For the CDR3, the DNA is TGTGCCAGCAGTTTAACGGGCAGGGCGGGGGGGGAGCAGTTCTTC. Variable domain in full (rest from reference TRBV28 and TRBJ2-1): DVKVTQSSRYLVKRTGEKVFLECVQDMDHENMFWYRQDPGLGLRLIYFSYDVKMKEKGDIPEGYSVSREKKERFSLILESASTNQTSMYLCASSLTGRAGGEQFFGPGTRLTVL.